Following are 23 T cell receptor beta chains from one sample sequenced in a study of shared clonotypes between healthy human individuals. Data came from immunoSEQ multiplex PCR; TCRdb stores just in-frame clones and leaves some out. The sample lists roughly 1.5 million clones, around 98% occurring once. Specimen: naive CD4+ T cells sorted from blood. Noted subset: CD45RA+ positively selected. These receptor sequences come from a man in his thirties or forties in good health.

This sequence joins TRBV5-4 and TRBJ2-1; D may match TRBD1 or TRBD2 (5 bases each). There are 15 residues in the CDR3. Germline lookup yields CDR1 SGHNT and CDR2 YYREEE (reference sequence). The V gene lost 0 bases and the J gene lost 8 bases, with 15 bases spanning the gap. The chain's CDR3 is CASSLELAPRDEQFF. DNA of the CDR3: TGTGCCAGCAGCTTGGAGTTAGCGCCCAGGGATGAGCAGTTCTTC.

CDR3 in DNA: TGTGCCAGCACTGAGGACAGGGGGATTAACACTGAAGCTTTCTTT. The encoded protein is CASTEDRGINTEAFF. The rearrangement uses TRBV16 and TRBJ1-1; TRBD1 matches at 10 bases. The V gene end was trimmed by 7 bases and the J gene end by 2 bases; junction bases not matched to a gene: 7. From germline, CDR1 is KGHSY and CDR2 FQNENV. CDR3 length: 15 residues.

The J gene is TRBJ2-6, the V gene TRBV18; possibly TRBD1 for D (6 bases). CDR3 length: 16 residues. From germline, CDR1 is KGHSH and CDR2 LQKENI. V was trimmed by 4 bases and J by 0 bases, leaving 10 bases between them. The CDR3 protein is CASSQGENSGANVLTF. CDR3 coding DNA: TGTGCCAGCTCACAGGGGGAAAACTCTGGGGCCAACGTCCTGACTTTC.

The chain employs TRBV29-1 and TRBJ2-5; TRBD2 aligns across 13 bases. Germline lookup yields CDR1 SQVTM and CDR2 ANQGSEA. CDR3 length: 14 residues. Trimming removed 5 bases from V and 5 bases from J; junction bases left unmatched: 5. The CDR3 region is CSVNLLAGGETQYF. CDR3 nucleotide sequence: TGCAGCGTTAACTTACTAGCGGGAGGGGAGACCCAGTACTTC.

The V and J genes are TRBV30 and TRBJ2-7; TRBD2 agrees at 8 bases. Germline-derived CDR1 and CDR2 are GTSNPN and SVGIG (reference sequence). J gave up 3 bases and V 0 bases, and 4 bases lay outside the gene matches. The CDR3 consists of 14 residues. CDR3 nucleotides: TGTGCCTGGAGTGTGGCTAGCGGGTACTACGAGCAGTACTTC. This codes for CAWSVASGYYEQYF. The whole variable domain, remainder taken from reference TRBV30 and TRBJ2-7, is SQTIHQWPATLVQPVGSPLSLECTVEGTSNPNLYWYRQAAGRGLQLLFYSVGIGQISSEVPQNLSASRPQDRQFILSSKKLLLSDSGFYLCAWSVASGYYEQYFGPGTRLTVT.

This clone is a singleton in its sample. This rearrangement joins TRBV28 to TRBJ2-5, with TRBD1 as a possible D gene (5 bases). This CDR3 comprises 13 residues. Germline CDR1 reads MDHEN; CDR2 reads SYDVKM. V was trimmed by 5 bases and J by 0 bases, leaving 7 bases between them. CDR3 amino acids: CASSRQYQETQYF. The CDR3 DNA reads as TGTGCCAGCAGTCGACAGTACCAAGAGACCCAGTACTTC.

V is TRBV7-2 and J is TRBJ2-1; 8 nucleotides line up with TRBD2. Germline CDR1 SGHTA, CDR2 FQGNSA. Unmatched junction bases numbered 12, after V lost 5 bases and J lost 9 bases. This CDR3 has 15 amino acids. For the CDR3, the DNA is TGTGCCAGCAGCCAAGGCGCGGGAGGACTGGGTGAGCAGTTCTTC. As protein: CASSQGAGGLGEQFF.

The chain uses TRBV29-1 and TRBJ2-3; TRBD1 is a possible D gene (6 bases). Germline V gene sequence: CDR1 SQVTM, CDR2 ANQGSEA. Trimming left V 8 bases short and J 2 bases short, with 11 bases between. The CDR3 contains 12 residues. The CDR3 loop reads CSSGDHTDTQYF. CDR3 sequence (DNA): TGCAGCTCAGGGGACCACACAGATACGCAGTATTTT.

On this clone: The same CDR3 arises from other DNA sequences in this sample as well. V usage is TRBV29-1 and J usage is TRBJ2-7; D is ambiguous. The V gene's germline CDR1 is SQVTM and CDR2 ANQGSEA. This CDR3 has 11 amino acids. Trimming removed 4 bases at V and 3 bases at J, with 7 bases between. The CDR3 here is CSVGLGYEQYF. The CDR3 DNA is TGCAGCGTTGGTCTTGGCTACGAGCAGTACTTC.

The chain carries TRBV5-1 and TRBJ2-7; D remains ambiguous. The germline V gene has CDR1 SGHRS and CDR2 YFSETQ. CDR3 size: 14 residues. V lost 0 bases to trimming and J lost 1 base, with 8 bases between them. CDR3 coding DNA: TGCGCCAGCAGCTTGGCTCCGCTGTCCTACGAGCAGTACTTC. Protein sequence: CASSLAPLSYEQYF.

The V gene is TRBV10-3, the J gene TRBJ2-3; D possibly uses TRBD1 or TRBD2 (5 bases each). This CDR3 is built from 18 residues. Germline V lookup: CDR1 ENHRY, CDR2 SYGVKD. Trimming shortened V by 0 bases and J by 0 bases, and 16 bases separated the two germline ends. CDR3 DNA sequence: TGTGCCATCAGTGAGTCGGGGGAAGCTACGTCTAGCACAGATACGCAGTATTTT. Its translation is CAISESGEATSSTDTQYF.

Concerning this clone: Other DNA variants within this sample encode the same CDR3. The rearrangement joins TRBV5-1 to TRBJ2-3; tentatively, D is TRBD2 (5 bases). The V and J ends lost 4 bases and 5 bases respectively, with 8 bases between them. The CDR3 extends over 12 amino acids. The germline CDR1 and CDR2 sequences are SGHRS and YFSETQ. The CDR3 region has the DNA TGCGCCAGCAGCGGGAGAGGAGATACGCAGTATTTT. Its protein is CASSGRGDTQYF.

V gene TRBV9 combines with J gene TRBJ2-2; no reliable D call. Trimming cost V 3 bases and J 2 bases, with 14 bases left between them. The CDR3 length is 16 residues. The germline gives CDR1 SGDLS, CDR2 YYNGEE. DNA of the CDR3: TGTGCCAGCAGCGACCACGGGTTCTCTAACACCGGGGAGCTGTTTTTT. This codes for CASSDHGFSNTGELFF. Complete variable domain (other parts from reference TRBV9 and TRBJ2-2): DSGVTQTPKHLITATGQRVTLRCSPRSGDLSVYWYQQSLDQGLQFLIQYYNGEERAKGNILERFSAQQFPDLHSELNLSSLELGDSALYFCASSDHGFSNTGELFFGEGSRLTVL.

In nucleotides, the CDR3 is TGTGCCAGCAGCTTGGCATCAGGAAACACCATATATTTT. Translating gives CASSLASGNTIYF. The chain joins TRBV5-6 to TRBJ1-3; no clear D gene. From germline, CDR1 is SGHDT and CDR2 YYEEEE. The CDR3 loop spans 13 amino acids. V lost 0 bases, J lost 4 bases, and 5 bases lay in between.

The rearrangement links TRBV5-1 to TRBJ2-7, with D possibly being TRBD2 (6 bases). CDR3 length: 20 residues. Trimming pared 0 bases from V and 3 bases from J, leaving 28 bases between. Germline V gene sequence: CDR1 SGHRS, CDR2 YFSETQ. Written as DNA, the CDR3 is TGCGCCAGCAGCTTGGCCGAGGGCGGTGGTGCCTCGGGACTCAGCTACGAGCAGTACTTC. It encodes CASSLAEGGGASGLSYEQYF. Complete variable domain (other parts from reference TRBV5-1 and TRBJ2-7): KAGVTQTPRYLIKTRGQQVTLSCSPISGHRSVSWYQQTPGQGLQFLFEYFSETQRNKGNFPGRFSGRQFSNSRSEMNVSTLELGDSALYLCASSLAEGGGASGLSYEQYFGPGTRLTVT.

This chain connects TRBV6-5 to TRBJ2-7; weak D call: TRBD2 (6 bases). The ends were cut back, 4 bases at V and 0 bases at J, with 13 bases in the middle. The germline V gene encodes CDR1 MNHEY and CDR2 SVGAGI. The CDR3 extends over 15 amino acids. The CDR3 sequence: CASSWLPGGSYEQYF. CDR3 coding DNA: TGTGCCAGCAGTTGGCTCCCCGGGGGCTCCTACGAGCAGTACTTC.

The chain combines TRBV2 with TRBJ1-4; D remains unclear. The CDR3 runs to 13 residues. CDR1 and CDR2 (germline): SNHLY, FYNNEI. The V end was cut by 8 bases, the J end by 0 bases, with 7 bases between. The CDR3 DNA reads as TGTGCCAGCCATAGTTCAACTAATGAAAAACTGTTTTTT. It specifies CASHSSTNEKLFF.

The genes are TRBV14 and TRBJ1-1; D unresolved. CDR1 SGHDN and CDR2 FVKESK come from the germline V gene. The V and J ends lost 6 bases and 3 bases respectively, with 11 bases between them. The CDR3 runs to 13 residues. The CDR3 region is CASRRGLHTEAFF. The DNA of the CDR3 is TGTGCCAGCAGGCGTGGGTTGCACACTGAAGCTTTCTTT.

The chain combines TRBV9 with TRBJ1-5; no reliable D call. V shed 0 bases and J shed 4 bases, with 8 bases lying between them. The CDR3 sequence is 14 residues long. Germline V gives CDR1 SGDLS, CDR2 YYNGEE. Here the CDR3 DNA reads TGTGCCAGCAGCGTAGATGCGGGAAATCAGCCCCAGCATTTT. Translation: CASSVDAGNQPQHF. Full variable domain (remainder filled in from reference TRBV9 and TRBJ1-5): DSGVTQTPKHLITATGQRVTLRCSPRSGDLSVYWYQQSLDQGLQFLIQYYNGEERAKGNILERFSAQQFPDLHSELNLSSLELGDSALYFCASSVDAGNQPQHFGDGTRLSIL.

This clone appeared a single time. This chain joins TRBV5-1 and TRBJ2-5; 16 positions match TRBD2. Trimming at V came to 4 bases and at J to 5 bases, leaving 5 bases not matched to a gene. The CDR3 covers 16 residues. Looked up from germline, CDR1 is SGHRS and CDR2 is YFSETQ. The chain's CDR3 is CASSPEGLAGGETQYF. The CDR3 nucleotides read TGCGCCAGCAGCCCGGAGGGACTAGCGGGAGGGGAGACCCAGTACTTC.

Only one count was recorded for this clone. This sequence joins TRBV10-3 and TRBJ2-1; possible D gene TRBD1, 5 bases. The CDR3 covers 15 residues. The V end lost 4 bases, the J end lost 12 bases, and 22 bases lay between the germline ends. Germline CDR1 and CDR2: ENHRY and SYGVKD. CDR3 sequence: CAISGTGASEFGQFF. In DNA, the CDR3 is TGTGCCATCAGTGGCACAGGCGCCTCCGAATTTGGGCAGTTCTTC.

The CDR3 DNA follows: TGTGCCAGCAGCCCAATAGCGGGAACGAACACCGGGGAGCTGTTTTTT. Amino acid sequence: CASSPIAGTNTGELFF. This chain connects TRBV5-6 to TRBJ2-2, with 8 bases aligning to TRBD2. V shed 4 bases and J 0 bases; nucleotides not matched to a gene: 5. Germline V gives CDR1 SGHDT, CDR2 YYEEEE. The CDR3 contains 16 residues.

The CDR3 reads CASSRQGDHEQYF. The CDR3, as DNA: TGTGCCAGCAGCCGACAGGGGGACCACGAGCAGTACTTC. The gene calls are TRBV9 and TRBJ2-7, with TRBD1 identical over 9 bases. Trimming took 4 bases from V and 5 from J; bases not matched to a gene: 4. The germline gives CDR1 SGDLS, CDR2 YYNGEE. The CDR3 extends over 13 amino acids.